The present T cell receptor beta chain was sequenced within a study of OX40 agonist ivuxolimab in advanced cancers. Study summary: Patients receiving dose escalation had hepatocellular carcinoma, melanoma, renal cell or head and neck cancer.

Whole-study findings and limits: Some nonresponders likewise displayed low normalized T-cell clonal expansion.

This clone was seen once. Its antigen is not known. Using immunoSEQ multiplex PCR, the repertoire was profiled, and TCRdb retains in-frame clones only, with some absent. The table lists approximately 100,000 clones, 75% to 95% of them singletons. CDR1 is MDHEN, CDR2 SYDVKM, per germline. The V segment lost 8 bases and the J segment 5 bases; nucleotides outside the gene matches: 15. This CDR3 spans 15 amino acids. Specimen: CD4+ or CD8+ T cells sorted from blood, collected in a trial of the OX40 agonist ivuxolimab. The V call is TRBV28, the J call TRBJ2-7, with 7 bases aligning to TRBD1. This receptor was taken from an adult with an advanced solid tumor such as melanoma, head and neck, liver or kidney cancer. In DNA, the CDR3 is TGTGCCAGCGGTATGCTGACAGGGTTTTCCAACGAGCAGTACTTC. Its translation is CASGMLTGFSNEQYF.